One sample yielded the 13 T cell receptor beta chains listed below, sequenced in a study of T cell changes during pregnancy in multiple sclerosis. The method was immunoSEQ multiplex PCR; TCRdb's version includes in-frame clones alone and lacks a portion of them. The sample carries tens of thousands of clones, more than 85% recorded once. The specimen was peripheral blood, collected before pregnancy. Receptor source: a female donor with multiple sclerosis, enrolled in a pregnancy study.

The chain combines TRBV4-1 with TRBJ2-5, with 10 bases lining up with TRBD1. The CDR3 has 16 amino acids. J was trimmed by 3 bases and V by 3 bases; bases with no gene match: 7. Looked up from germline, CDR1 is MGHRA and CDR2 is YSYEKL. CDR3 DNA sequence: TGCGCCAGCAGCCAGATCAGAGGACAGGGGGAAGAGACCCAGTACTTC. It translates to CASSQIRGQGEETQYF.

The chain is built from TRBV5-1 and TRBJ2-7, with 8 positions matching TRBD1. Germline assignment: CDR1 SGHRS and CDR2 YFSETQ. This CDR3 contains 14 residues. V was pared by 6 bases and J by 0 bases, with 5 bases of the junction left unmatched. CDR3 in DNA: TGCGCCAGCATCAACAGGGGGTTCTCCTACGAGCAGTACTTC. It is translated as CASINRGFSYEQYF.

The V and J genes are TRBV27 and TRBJ1-2, with 8 bases identical to TRBD1. The CDR3 has 14 residues. Germline lookup yields CDR1 MNHEY and CDR2 SMNVEV (reference sequence). V was clipped by 3 bases and J by 6 bases; unmatched bases: 6. The CDR3 spells CASSFRGRMHGYTF. CDR3 bases: TGTGCCAGCAGTTTCAGGGGGCGAATGCATGGCTACACCTTC.

This clone occurred once. The rearrangement links TRBV2 to TRBJ1-1, with D tentatively TRBD1 (5 bases). CDR1 SNHLY and CDR2 FYNNEI come from the germline V gene. The V end lost 4 bases, the J end lost 5 bases, and 11 bases lay between the germline ends. The CDR3 covers 13 residues. The CDR3 bases are TGTGCCAGCAGTGGCCTCGGGGGGACTGAAGCTTTCTTT. Protein: CASSGLGGTEAFF. Combining the CDR3 with reference TRBV2 and TRBJ1-1 gives the whole variable domain EPEVTQTPSHQVTQMGQEVILRCVPISNHLYFYWYRQILGQKVEFLVSFYNNEISEKSEIFDDQFSVERPDGSNFTLKIRSTKLEDSAMYFCASSGLGGTEAFFGQGTRLTVV.

This chain links TRBV28 with TRBJ2-1; possibly TRBD2 for D (5 bases). The CDR3 contains 14 residues. V lost 4 bases to trimming and J lost 8 bases, with 15 bases between them. Germline-derived CDR1 and CDR2 are MDHEN and SYDVKM. CDR3 region: CASSSQTSLDEQFF. The CDR3 DNA sequence: TGTGCCAGCAGTTCTCAAACTAGTCTCGATGAGCAGTTCTTC.

V usage is TRBV7-9 and J usage is TRBJ2-1, with 7 bases that match TRBD2. Germline V gene sequence: CDR1 SEHNR, CDR2 FQNEAQ (reference sequence). After removal of 4 bases from V and 0 bases from J, the junction contained 6 bases not matched to a gene. This CDR3 region has 16 residues. For the CDR3, the DNA is TGTGCCAGCAGCTCGACACTAGCGCTCTCCTACAATGAGCAGTTCTTC. As protein: CASSSTLALSYNEQFF.

The J gene is TRBJ1-1, the V gene TRBV28, with a tentative D call TRBD1 (5 bases). CDR3 size: 15 residues. V was shortened by 6 bases and J by 2 bases, with 16 bases between the two germline ends. The germline V gene has CDR1 MDHEN and CDR2 SYDVKM. Written as DNA, the CDR3 is TGTGCCAGCAGAGGGGCAGGGTTGGGAAACACTGAAGCTTTCTTT. As protein: CASRGAGLGNTEAFF.

The chain recombines TRBV28 with TRBJ1-1; D remains ambiguous. Germline loops: CDR1 MDHEN, CDR2 SYDVKM. With 8 bases removed from V and 5 bases from J, the gap between germline ends came to 15 bases. The CDR3 runs 13 residues. In DNA form, the CDR3 reads TGTGCCAGCCGCGAGGCGGCGGGGACTGAAGCTTTCTTT. Translated, it gives CASREAAGTEAFF.

In this sample, this clone turned up once. This chain links TRBV11-3 with TRBJ2-1; D possibly corresponds to TRBD1 (6 bases). Germline assignment: CDR1 SGHNT and CDR2 YENEEA. This CDR3 comprises 14 residues. Trimming removed 6 bases from V and 9 bases from J, with 18 bases in between. CDR3 protein: CASSLNLGAREQFF. For the CDR3, the DNA is TGTGCCAGCAGTTTAAATTTGGGGGCGCGTGAGCAGTTCTTC. The full variable domain, its missing parts supplied by reference TRBV11-3 and TRBJ2-1, is EAGVVQSPRYKIIEKKQPVAFWCNPISGHNTLYWYLQNLGQGPELLIRYENEEAVDDSQLPKDRFSAERLKGVDSTLKIQPAELGDSAVYLCASSLNLGAREQFFGPGTRLTVL.

The chain uses TRBV19 and TRBJ1-3; D not resolved. Trimming stripped 6 bases from V and 2 bases from J, with 11 bases between. CDR1 LNHDA and CDR2 SQIVND come from the germline V gene (reference sequence). This CDR3 is built from 14 residues. The DNA of the CDR3 is TGTGCCAGTAGCCTCGCGGGCCCTGGAAACACCATATATTTT. Translated: CASSLAGPGNTIYF.

V and J are TRBV10-3 and TRBJ2-7; weak D call: TRBD1 (5 bases). The CDR3 consists of 14 residues. With 3 bases removed from V and 2 bases from J, the gap between germline ends came to 11 bases. Germline V gene lookup returns CDR1 ENHRY and CDR2 SYGVKD. The CDR3 DNA is TGTGCCATCAGTGAACAGGTGGGGACCTACGAGCAGTACTTC. This encodes CAISEQVGTYEQYF.

This CDR3 reads CASSPNRASNQPQHF. The CDR3 DNA sequence: TGTGCCAGCAGTCCCAACAGGGCGAGCAATCAGCCCCAGCATTTT. The V call is TRBV28, the J call TRBJ1-5; D possibly corresponds to TRBD1 (6 bases). The CDR3 extends over 15 amino acids. Trimming left V 5 bases short and J 1 base short, with 12 bases between. The germline gives CDR1 MDHEN, CDR2 SYDVKM.

The rearrangement uses TRBV10-3 and TRBJ2-2, with 9 bases that match TRBD1. This CDR3 is built from 18 residues. The ends lost 7 bases at V and 5 bases at J; junction bases unmatched: 17. CDR1 ENHRY and CDR2 SYGVKD come from the germline V gene. This CDR3 is CAINGVPGQGFETGELFF. CDR3 sequence (DNA): TGTGCCATCAATGGAGTTCCCGGACAGGGGTTTGAAACCGGGGAGCTGTTTTTT.